The 28 T cell receptor beta chains given below trace back to one sample, sequenced in a study of shared clonotypes between healthy human individuals. Assay used: immunoSEQ multiplex PCR; TCRdb lists only in-frame clones, some missing. The sample yields a few hundred thousand clones, around three quarters seen once. The sequenced sample consisted of PBMCs. The receptors here all came from a middle-aged woman in good health. Some clones in this sample may be carry-over from other donors' samples.

In nucleotides, the CDR3 is TGTGCCAGTAGTTCAGGGGGTCCAGGGGGAGGAGAGACCCAGTACTTC. Residues: CASSSGGPGGGETQYF. The V gene is TRBV19, the J gene TRBJ2-5; a possible D gene is TRBD1 (7 bases). Germline V gene sequence: CDR1 LNHDA, CDR2 SQIVND (reference sequence). V was clipped by 5 bases and J by 4 bases, with 20 bases between them. The CDR3 is made up of 16 amino acids.

This chain joins TRBV5-4 and TRBJ2-1; tentative D call: TRBD2 (6 bases). Germline V CDR1 and CDR2: SGHNT, YYREEE (reference sequence). V lost 4 bases to trimming and J lost 6 bases, with 14 bases between them. CDR3 size: 14 residues. DNA of the CDR3: TGTGCCAGCAGCCGGGACTTCGACGGCAATGAGCAGTTCTTC. Translation gives CASSRDFDGNEQFF.

The chain carries TRBV14 and TRBJ1-2, with D possibly TRBD1 on 5 matching bases. Per the germline V gene, CDR1 is SGHDN and CDR2 is FVKESK. With 10 bases removed from V and 4 bases from J, the gap between germline ends came to 16 bases. This CDR3 has 13 amino acids. The CDR3 DNA reads TGTGCCACCTCTCAGGGTAGTAGCTATGGCTACACCTTC. Protein: CATSQGSSYGYTF. The variable domain in full, completed from reference TRBV14 and TRBJ1-2, reads EAGVTQFPSHSVIEKGQTVTLRCDPISGHDNLYWYRRVMGKEIKFLLHFVKESKQDESGMPNNRFLAERTGGTYSTLKVQPAELEDSGVYFCATSQGSSYGYTFGSGTRLTVV.

Concerning this clone: Other nucleotide sequences in the sample specify the same CDR3. The CDR3 DNA sequence: TGTGCCAGCAGTTTGCAAGGGACTGAAGCTTTCTTT. Protein sequence: CASSLQGTEAFF. The chain combines TRBV28 with TRBJ1-1; D remains ambiguous. The CDR3 runs to 12 residues. V lost 3 bases and J 5 bases, leaving 7 bases between the germline ends. Germline CDR1 MDHEN, CDR2 SYDVKM.

This clone was seen at least ten times. In the same sample, other DNA sequences code for this CDR3. The rearrangement joins TRBV10-3 to TRBJ1-2; a weak D match, TRBD1 (5 bases). The CDR3 is 14 residues long. Between the trimmed V and J ends, which lost 5 bases and 7 bases, there was a span of 17 bases. Germline V gene sequence: CDR1 ENHRY, CDR2 SYGVKD. The CDR3 loop reads CAISNARGGGGYTF. The CDR3 DNA is TGTGCCATCAGTAACGCTAGGGGCGGTGGTGGCTACACCTTC.

The chain couples TRBV7-3 to TRBJ1-3; 8 positions agree with TRBD1. Germline V gene data show CDR1 as SGHTA and CDR2 as FQGTGA. The CDR3 extends over 16 amino acids. Losses at the gene ends were 2 bases for V and 0 bases for J; bases not matched to a gene: 3. CDR3 sequence reads: CASSLVGQGSGNTIYF. The CDR3 DNA follows: TGTGCCAGCAGCTTAGTCGGACAGGGCTCTGGAAACACCATATATTTT.

This clone was seen once. With a much larger clone just one base away, this may be a read error. V usage is TRBV6-6 and J usage is TRBJ1-1, with D unclear. The CDR3 loop spans 13 amino acids. Germline loops: CDR1 MNHNY, CDR2 SVGAGI (reference sequence). The V and J ends lost 6 bases and 0 bases respectively, with 8 bases between them. CDR3 amino acids: CASRWTVNTEAFF. CDR3 in DNA: TGTGCCAGCAGATGGACGGTGAACACTGAAGCTTTCTTT.

V gene TRBV5-4 combines with J gene TRBJ2-3; 13 bases map to TRBD2. Germline CDR1 SGHNT, CDR2 YYREEE (reference sequence). The length of the CDR3 is 15 residues. V was clipped by 3 bases and J by 5 bases; unmatched bases: 3. CDR3 in amino acids: CASSSGLAGEDTQYF. The CDR3 DNA follows: TGTGCCAGCAGCTCCGGACTAGCGGGAGAAGATACGCAGTATTTT.

The chain uses TRBV27 and TRBJ2-1, with D unclear. Trimming pared 5 bases from V and 2 bases from J, leaving 16 bases between. This CDR3 is 16 amino acids long. CDR1 is MNHEY and CDR2 is SMNVEV in the germline V gene (reference sequence). The CDR3 spells CASSGFRRATYNEQFF. The DNA of the CDR3 is TGTGCCAGCAGTGGGTTCCGGCGTGCTACCTACAATGAGCAGTTCTTC.

This clone came up a few times. This chain's CDR3 is CASSFQGAGIDTEAFF. The CDR3 DNA reads as TGTGCCAGCAGTTTTCAAGGGGCAGGGATCGACACTGAAGCTTTCTTT. V usage is TRBV28 and J usage is TRBJ1-1; D possibly corresponds to TRBD1 (5 bases). CDR3 size: 16 residues. Trimming removed 3 bases at V and 3 bases at J, with 17 bases between. Germline assignment: CDR1 MDHEN and CDR2 SYDVKM. The entire variable domain, with the rest obtained from reference TRBV28 and TRBJ1-1, is as follows: DVKVTQSSRYLVKRTGEKVFLECVQDMDHENMFWYRQDPGLGLRLIYFSYDVKMKEKGDIPEGYSVSREKKERFSLILESASTNQTSMYLCASSFQGAGIDTEAFFGQGTRLTVV.

This clone has a handful of counts. The V and J genes are TRBV25-1 and TRBJ2-7; D is unresolved. From germline, CDR1 is MGHDK and CDR2 SYGVNS. With 11 bases removed from V and 0 bases from J, the gap between germline ends came to 14 bases. This CDR3 spans 13 amino acids. CDR3 residues: CAVGPLGSYEQYF. CDR3 coding DNA: TGTGCCGTCGGGCCTCTCGGCTCCTACGAGCAGTACTTC.

The DNA for the CDR3 is TGTGCCAGCAGCTTAACGTATGCTCAGCCCCAGCATTTT. This translates into CASSLTYAQPQHF. The chain couples TRBV7-3 to TRBJ1-5, with D uncertain. The V gene lost 0 bases and the J gene lost 6 bases, with 6 bases spanning the gap. The CDR3 has 13 amino acids. The V gene's germline CDR1 is SGHTA and CDR2 FQGTGA.

In the case of this clone: A much larger clone lies one base from this, so it may be a read error. The chain links TRBV6-5 to TRBJ2-2, with TRBD2 identical over 7 bases. J lost 6 bases, V lost 6 bases, and 1 base had no gene match. The length of the CDR3 is 12 residues. Germline CDR1 is MNHEY and CDR2 is SVGAGI. CDR3 residues: CASRRGAGELFF. The CDR3 coding sequence is TGTGCCAGCAGACGGGGGGCCGGGGAGCTGTTTTTT.

The chain combines TRBV5-1 with TRBJ2-5; 9 bases are shared with TRBD2. Germline CDR1 SGHRS, CDR2 YFSETQ. J was trimmed by 11 bases and V by 0 bases; bases with no gene match: 11. This CDR3 spans 15 amino acids. The CDR3 bases are TGCGCCAGCAGCTTGGGGGCGGGAGGGCCGGGTGAGCAGTACTTC. It translates to CASSLGAGGPGEQYF.

This clone was seen a single time. This chain joins TRBV9 and TRBJ2-3, with D tentatively TRBD2 (5 bases). The CDR3 totals 15 residues. CDR1 SGDLS and CDR2 YYNGEE come from the germline V gene. V was shortened by 1 base and J by 3 bases, with 12 bases between the two germline ends. The chain's CDR3 is CASSVRRVWTDTQYF. The CDR3 region has the DNA TGTGCCAGCAGCGTAAGGCGGGTCTGGACAGATACGCAGTATTTT.

Here the CDR3 DNA reads TGTGCCAGCTCACCAGTGGGGCGAGGTTTCAACAATGAGCAGTTCTTC. The encoded protein is CASSPVGRGFNNEQFF. V usage is TRBV18 and J usage is TRBJ2-1; weak D call: TRBD1 (5 bases). Germline V gene lookup returns CDR1 KGHSH and CDR2 LQKENI. Trimming took 2 bases from V and 5 from J, leaving 16 bases between them. This CDR3 has 16 amino acids.

The genes are TRBV2 and TRBJ2-5, with TRBD2 matching over 8 bases. Germline V gene lookup returns CDR1 SNHLY and CDR2 FYNNEI. Trimming removed 6 bases from V and 5 bases from J; junction bases left unmatched: 5. The CDR3 runs 13 residues. The chain's CDR3 is CASSAGLGETQYF. The DNA for the CDR3 is TGTGCCAGCAGCGCGGGACTAGGGGAGACCCAGTACTTC.

This clone turned up a few times. The chain recombines TRBV14 with TRBJ2-3, with TRBD2 identical over 10 bases. This CDR3 comprises 16 residues. Germline CDR1 SGHDN, CDR2 FVKESK. J was trimmed by 7 bases and V by 0 bases; bases with no gene match: 7. The CDR3 nucleotides read TGTGCCAGCAGCCAAGATGTACTAGCGGGACTCAATACGCAGTATTTT. Its translation: CASSQDVLAGLNTQYF.

The rearrangement links TRBV10-3 to TRBJ1-5, with a weak D call TRBD1 (6 bases). The CDR3 sequence is 14 residues long. Germline assignment: CDR1 ENHRY and CDR2 SYGVKD. Trimming left V 4 bases short and J 9 bases short, with 16 bases between. The CDR3 nucleotides read TGTGCCATCAGTGCCCGGGACACGGAAGGGCCCCAGCATTTT. As protein: CAISARDTEGPQHF.

Remarks on this clone: A much larger clone lies a single base off, so this may be a read error. This rearrangement joins TRBV5-1 to TRBJ1-1, with 7 bases fitting TRBD1. The V segment lost 2 bases and the J segment 4 bases; nucleotides outside the gene matches: 5. CDR1 SGHRS and CDR2 YFSETQ come from the germline V gene. CDR3 length: 14 amino acids. The CDR3 bases are TGCGCCAGCAGCTTATGCTGGGACAGCACTGAAGCTTTCTTT. Translating gives CASSLCWDSTEAFF.

The chain has TRBV5-4 and TRBJ2-5; D gene unclear. Germline V gene lookup returns CDR1 SGHNT and CDR2 YYREEE (reference sequence). V lost 1 base, J lost 4 bases, and 11 bases lay in between. The length of the CDR3 is 14 residues. CDR3: CASSLWAVPETQYF. The CDR3 nucleotides read TGTGCCAGCAGCTTGTGGGCGGTTCCAGAGACCCAGTACTTC. Based on the CDR3 plus reference TRBV5-4 and TRBJ2-5, the full variable domain is ETGVTQSPTHLIKTRGQQVTLRCSSQSGHNTVSWYQQALGQGPQFIFQYYREEENGRGNFPPRFSGLQFPNYSSELNVNALELDDSALYLCASSLWAVPETQYFGPGTRLLVL.

As regards this clone: Other DNA sequences of this sample code for an identical CDR3. This chain connects TRBV5-4 to TRBJ2-7; no firm D call. Trimming cost V 4 bases and J 4 bases, with 6 bases left between them. CDR3 length: 11 residues. The germline V gene has CDR1 SGHNT and CDR2 YYREEE (reference sequence). CDR3 coding DNA: TGTGCCAGCAGCCTGGGGTACGAGCAGTACTTC. Residues: CASSLGYEQYF.

This chain links TRBV4-2 with TRBJ1-5, with D possibly TRBD1 on 6 matching bases. This CDR3 spans 15 amino acids. Germline loops: CDR1 LGHNA, CDR2 YNFKEQ. V gave up 1 base and J gave up 6 bases, with 13 bases separating them. The DNA of the CDR3 is TGTGCCAGCAGCCAAGCCGGGGGCGTAGGTCAGCCCCAGCATTTT. Translating it yields CASSQAGGVGQPQHF.

This chain uses TRBV6-1 with TRBJ1-2; D gene unclear. Trimming removed 0 bases from V and 8 bases from J, with 10 bases in between. Germline V CDR1 and CDR2: MNHNS, SASEGT. The CDR3 is 13 residues long. As DNA, the CDR3 is TGTGCCAGCAGTGAAGCGGTAGGTCCGGGCTACACCTTC. Residues: CASSEAVGPGYTF.

This clone was recorded at least ten times. This chain connects TRBV2 to TRBJ1-5, with a tentative D call TRBD1 (5 bases). The CDR3 covers 14 residues. Trimming left V 5 bases short and J 4 bases short, with 12 bases between. The germline V gene encodes CDR1 SNHLY and CDR2 FYNNEI. CDR3: CASSYGTENQPQHF. The CDR3 bases are TGTGCCAGCAGTTACGGGACGGAGAATCAGCCCCAGCATTTT.

To note about this clone: The same CDR3 also results from other DNA sequences found in this sample. The chain couples TRBV7-2 to TRBJ2-7, with 10 nucleotides matching TRBD2. Trimming at V came to 5 bases and at J to 1 base, leaving 5 bases not matched to a gene. This CDR3 has 15 residues. Germline assignment: CDR1 SGHTA and CDR2 FQGNSA. The CDR3 reads CASSASSGSSYEQYF. In DNA, the CDR3 is TGTGCCAGCAGCGCCTCTAGCGGGAGTTCCTACGAGCAGTACTTC.

This sequence joins TRBV28 and TRBJ2-2; D possibly corresponds to TRBD1 (5 bases). The CDR3 extends over 17 amino acids. V dropped 3 bases and J dropped 0 bases, with 14 bases sitting between them. The germline V gene has CDR1 MDHEN and CDR2 SYDVKM. CDR3 residues: CASSFFRADANTGELFF. The CDR3, as DNA: TGTGCCAGCAGTTTTTTCAGGGCGGACGCGAACACCGGGGAGCTGTTTTTT.

J is TRBJ1-5 and V is TRBV2; 7 bases are shared with TRBD1. Germline V CDR1 and CDR2: SNHLY, FYNNEI. The CDR3 is 14 residues long. V lost 7 bases and J lost 5; bases outside the gene matches: 8. CDR3 sequence reads: CASKSSGQDQPQHF. The DNA for the CDR3 is TGTGCCAGCAAAAGTAGTGGACAGGATCAGCCCCAGCATTTT. The full variable domain, in which reference TRBV2 and TRBJ1-5 provide the parts outside the CDR3, is EPEVTQTPSHQVTQMGQEVILRCVPISNHLYFYWYRQILGQKVEFLVSFYNNEISEKSEIFDDQFSVERPDGSNFTLKIRSTKLEDSAMYFCASKSSGQDQPQHFGDGTRLSIL.